Listed below are T cell receptor beta chains from one sample, sequenced in a study of OX40 agonist ivuxolimab in advanced cancers. Some clones are missing from TCRdb's copy, which holds only in-frame ones; the method was immunoSEQ multiplex PCR. The data contain 75,000 to 90,000 clones, around nine tenths of them singletons. The source material was CD4+ or CD8+ T cells sorted from blood, sampled in a trial of the OX40 agonist ivuxolimab. All receptors come from an adult with an advanced solid tumor such as melanoma, head and neck, liver or kidney cancer. Each CDR3 is given with its conserved first and last residue. A D gene is named only where the DNA matches it firmly. The size entry is marked missing in some rows and otherwise reads once, few, many or a size class.

J gene	D gene	V gene	clone size	CDR3 DNA	CDR3 protein
TRBJ2-1	-	TRBV18	-	TGTGCCAGCTCACCGTACAATGAGCAGTTCTTC	CASSPYNEQFF
TRBJ2-7	-	TRBV28	-	TGTGCCAGCAGTTTATTAAGAGACGAGCAGTACTTC	CASSLLRDEQYF
TRBJ1-5	TRBD1	TRBV7-6	-	TGTGCCAGCAGCCGCGGACAGGGCAGCAATCAGCCCCAGCATTTT	CASSRGQGSNQPQHF
TRBJ2-2	TRBD1	TRBV15	-	TGTGCCACCAGGTGGGACAGGGACACCGGGGAGCTGTTTTTT	CATRWDRDTGELFF
TRBJ2-1	-	TRBV7-2	-	TGTGCCAGCAGCTTAAGTCCGGCTAGCTCACACAATGAGCAGTTCTTC	CASSLSPASSHNEQFF
TRBJ1-2	TRBD1	TRBV5-1	-	TGCGCCAGCAGCCCCTCGGGGACAGGGGGCGGAGGGTCCTATGGCTACACCTTC	CASSPSGTGGGGSYGYTF
TRBJ1-1	TRBD1	TRBV18	once	TGTGCCAGCTCACCACCGGGTAGGGGGCGAACTGAAGCTTTCTTT	CASSPPGRGRTEAFF
TRBJ1-4	-	TRBV19	-	TGTGCCAGTAGTATCCGACCGACAATCGCTGTGGGGCAAAAACTGTTTTTT	CASSIRPTIAVGQKLFF
TRBJ2-7	TRBD1	TRBV28	-	TGTGCCAGCAGAAAACAGGCTACAGGGGAATACTCCTACGAGCAGTACTTC	CASRKQATGEYSYEQYF
TRBJ2-1	TRBD1	TRBV5-1	-	TGCGCCAGCAGCACGGTGGGACAGGGGGTTGGTGAGCAGTTCTTC	CASSTVGQGVGEQFF
TRBJ2-7	TRBD1	TRBV29-1	-	TGCAGCGTGGGGACAGGGGGCGAGGACGAGCAGTACTTC	CSVGTGGEDEQYF
TRBJ2-7	-	TRBV5-1	-	TGCGCCAGCAGCTCCCTAGGGCCCAACTACGAGCAGTACTTC	CASSSLGPNYEQYF
TRBJ1-5	-	TRBV6-6	once	TGTGCCAGCAATTCTAAACGAGGCGCTGACAATCAGCCCCAGCATTTT	CASNSKRGADNQPQHF
TRBJ2-4	-	TRBV29-1	-	TGCAGCGTTGGGACAGACAAAAACATTCAGTACTTC	CSVGTDKNIQYF
TRBJ1-1	-	TRBV5-1	-	TGCGCCAGCAGCTTGACAGGGCGTGTGGCTTTCTTT	CASSLTGRVAFF
TRBJ2-3	TRBD1	TRBV27	-	TGTGCCAGCACCTTAAGGGGGCAAAGAGGTACGCAGTATTTT	CASTLRGQRGTQYF
TRBJ2-1	-	TRBV1	-	TGCACCAGCAGCCAAGATAAGGTAGCGGGGGGTCTCAAGAATGAGCAGTTCTTC	CTSSQDKVAGGLKNEQFF
TRBJ2-2	TRBD2	TRBV5-1	-	TGCGCCAGCAGCTTGTTCGCGCTAGCGGCCGGGGAGCTGTTTTTT	CASSLFALAAGELFF
TRBJ1-2	-	TRBV28	-	TGTGCCAGCAGCGAGGGCGTCCTCTATGGCTACACCTTC	CASSEGVLYGYTF
TRBJ2-5	-	TRBV5-6	-	TGTGCCAGCAGCTTATTCAGAGGAGAGACCCAGTACTTC	CASSLFRGETQYF
TRBJ1-1	-	TRBV7-6	-	TGTGCCAGCAGCTCTCTCCCGGGTAGCACTGAAGCTTTCTTT	CASSSLPGSTEAFF
TRBJ2-5	-	TRBV10-1	-	TGCGCCAGCAGTGAGGGGGTGCTAGGTGAACACCAAGAGACCCAGTACTTC	CASSEGVLGEHQETQYF
TRBJ2-7	TRBD2	TRBV2	-	TGTGCCAGCAACGCGCGGGAGGGATCCTTAGGGGAGCAGTACTTC	CASNAREGSLGEQYF
TRBJ1-3	-	TRBV7-9	-	TGTGCCAGCAGCTTCCGCTCTGGAAACACCATATATTTT	CASSFRSGNTIYF
TRBJ1-2	-	TRBV27	-	TGTGCCAGCAGTCCCGCCGGTTTTGCTGGCTACACCTTC	CASSPAGFAGYTF
TRBJ2-1	-	TRBV29-1	-	TGCAGCGTTGGGCGGGCCTACAATGAGCAGTTCTTC	CSVGRAYNEQFF
TRBJ2-2	-	TRBV2	-	TGTGCCAGCACCCTGGAACAGGACACCGGGGAGCTGTTTTTT	CASTLEQDTGELFF
TRBJ2-5	TRBD1	TRBV4-1	once	TGCGCCAGCAGCCCGGCGACAGGGGCCGACCCGGAGACCCAGTACTTC	CASSPATGADPETQYF
TRBJ1-1	-	TRBV7-2	-	TGTGCCAGCAGCTTTGGGTTTAGGACAGAAGCTTTCTTT	CASSFGFRTEAFF
TRBJ2-7	TRBD1	TRBV6-6	-	TGTGCCAGCAGTTCCCCGGGACAGGGGGTCTACGAGCAGTACTTC	CASSSPGQGVYEQYF
TRBJ2-1	-	TRBV2	-	TGTGCCAGCAGTACAAGAACCTCCTACAATGAGCAGTTCTTC	CASSTRTSYNEQFF
TRBJ1-1	-	TRBV5-4	-	TGTGCCAGCAGCTTGGGGGTGGGCATGAACACTGAAGCTTTCTTT	CASSLGVGMNTEAFF
TRBJ1-4	-	TRBV18	-	TGTGCCAGCTCACCATCAAATGAAAAACTGTTTTTT	CASSPSNEKLFF
TRBJ2-5	TRBD2	TRBV7-2	-	TGTGCCAGCAGCTACCAAGCGGGGGGGGGAGAGACCCAGTACTTC	CASSYQAGGGETQYF
TRBJ1-1	-	TRBV5-1	-	TGCGCCAGCAGCTTGGGACACCTGAACACTGAAGCTTTCTTT	CASSLGHLNTEAFF
TRBJ1-2	-	TRBV7-2	-	TGTGCCAGCAGCACCGACCCGAACTATGGCTACACCTTC	CASSTDPNYGYTF
TRBJ2-1	-	TRBV16	-	TGTGCCAGCAGCCAATCGAGTACCAGGGTAACTCCCAATGAGCAGTTCTTC	CASSQSSTRVTPNEQFF